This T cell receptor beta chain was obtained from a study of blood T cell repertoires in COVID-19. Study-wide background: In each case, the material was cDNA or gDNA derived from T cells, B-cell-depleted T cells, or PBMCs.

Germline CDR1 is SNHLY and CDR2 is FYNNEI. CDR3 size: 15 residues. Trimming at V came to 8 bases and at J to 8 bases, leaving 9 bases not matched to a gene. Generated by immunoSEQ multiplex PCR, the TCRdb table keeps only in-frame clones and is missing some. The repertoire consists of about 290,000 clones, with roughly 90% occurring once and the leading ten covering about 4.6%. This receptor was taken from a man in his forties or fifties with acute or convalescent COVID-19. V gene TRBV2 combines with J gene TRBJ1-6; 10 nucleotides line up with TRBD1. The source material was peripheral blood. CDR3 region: CASSGIGTGDSPLHF. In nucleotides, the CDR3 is TGTGCCAGCTCCGGTATTGGGACAGGGGATTCACCCCTCCACTTT.